Following are 21 T cell receptor beta chains from one sample sequenced in a study of a mutant IDH1 vaccine in newly diagnosed glioma. Generated by immunoSEQ multiplex PCR, the TCRdb table keeps only in-frame clones and is missing some. The sample comprises fewer than 55,000 clones, about 65% of which are singletons, and about 5% rests with the top ten. The time point was: week 47, end of study. Every vaccine dose comprised 300 ug of mutant IDH1 20-mer peptide plus topical imiquimod. Antigens for these TCRs are unknown. The starting material was peripheral blood mononuclear cells (PBMCs), obtained from a glioma patient whose treatment included an IDH1 peptide vaccine. The receptors here all came from a man aged 40-49 years with glioma. Some clones in this sample may be carry-over from other donors' samples.

This clone was detected only a few times. The V gene is TRBV11-2, the J gene TRBJ2-7; D uncertain. Germline values: CDR1 SGHAT, CDR2 FQNNGV. The CDR3 spans 15 residues. Trimming stripped 0 bases from V and 2 bases from J, with 11 bases between. Here the CDR3 reads CASSLERQPTYEQYF. For the CDR3, the DNA is TGTGCCAGCAGCTTAGAAAGACAACCTACCTACGAGCAGTACTTC. Full variable domain (remainder filled in from reference TRBV11-2 and TRBJ2-7): EAGVAQSPRYKIIEKRQSVAFWCNPISGHATLYWYQQILGQGPKLLIQFQNNGVVDDSQLPKDRFSAERLKGVDSTLKIQPAKLEDSAVYLCASSLERQPTYEQYFGPGTRLTVT.

V and J are TRBV5-1 and TRBJ1-4; D not certain. Trimming removed 3 bases at V and 8 bases at J, with 11 bases between. Per germline, CDR1 SGHRS and CDR2 YFSETQ. The CDR3 is 13 residues long. CDR3 loop: CASSWAKTEKLFF. In DNA, the CDR3 is TGCGCCAGCAGCTGGGCTAAAACGGAAAAACTGTTTTTT.

This sequence joins TRBV6-5 and TRBJ1-2; 7 bases line up with TRBD1. CDR3 length: 16 amino acids. With V trimmed by 0 bases and J by 7 bases, 11 bases remained unmatched. Germline CDR1 and CDR2: MNHEY and SVGAGI. The chain's CDR3 is CASSYSGQAMRGGYTF. The CDR3 nucleotides are TGTGCCAGCAGTTACTCCGGACAGGCGATGCGAGGTGGCTACACCTTC.

This chain links TRBV7-9 with TRBJ1-4; TRBD1 matches at 7 bases. V lost 5 bases, J lost 3 bases, and 6 bases stayed unmatched. Germline assignment: CDR1 SEHNR and CDR2 FQNEAQ (reference sequence). The CDR3 covers 15 residues. CDR3 sequence: CASSPRGGANEKLFF. The CDR3 bases are TGTGCCAGCAGCCCCAGGGGGGGGGCTAATGAAAAACTGTTTTTT.

This clone is a singleton in its sample. CDR3 sequence (DNA): TGTGCCAGCAGTCCCCTTGATCGGGCTTCCTATGGCTACACCTTC. Protein product: CASSPLDRASYGYTF. The rearrangement joins TRBV6-1 to TRBJ1-2, with D unclear. Trimming took 5 bases from V and 4 from J, leaving 17 bases between them. This CDR3 has 15 amino acids. Germline V gene sequence: CDR1 MNHNS, CDR2 SASEGT.

V gene TRBV2 combines with J gene TRBJ2-1; TRBD1 might be the D (7 bases). Trimming left V 9 bases short and J 4 bases short, with 13 bases between. CDR3 size: 13 residues. Germline values: CDR1 SNHLY, CDR2 FYNNEI. The CDR3 here is CASGDSGYNEQFF. CDR3 DNA: TGTGCCAGTGGGGACAGCGGGTACAATGAGCAGTTCTTC.

This clone was seen a handful of times. J is TRBJ2-6 and V is TRBV5-1; 12 nucleotides match TRBD2. CDR3 length: 17 residues. CDR1 is SGHRS and CDR2 is YFSETQ in the germline V gene. J gave up 1 base and V 1 base, and 0 bases lay outside the gene matches. As DNA, the CDR3 is TGCGCCAGCAGCTTGACTAGCGGGGGGTCTGGGGCCAACGTCCTGACTTTC. Translating gives CASSLTSGGSGANVLTF. The complete variable domain, with remaining parts taken from reference TRBV5-1 and TRBJ2-6, reads KAGVTQTPRYLIKTRGQQVTLSCSPISGHRSVSWYQQTPGQGLQFLFEYFSETQRNKGNFPGRFSGRQFSNSRSEMNVSTLELGDSALYLCASSLTSGGSGANVLTFGAGSRLTVL.

The chain employs TRBV29-1 and TRBJ2-3; D unresolved. The CDR3 extends over 13 amino acids. Germline V gene sequence: CDR1 SQVTM, CDR2 ANQGSEA. V shed 2 bases and J shed 0 bases, with 6 bases lying between them. The CDR3 sequence: CSVEQLSTDTQYF. CDR3 in DNA: TGCAGCGTTGAACAGCTAAGCACAGATACGCAGTATTTT.

CDR3 sequence (DNA): TGTGCCATCAGTGAGGTCAGGGCGAACACTGAAGCTTTCTTT. This translates into CAISEVRANTEAFF. The rearrangement joins TRBV10-3 to TRBJ1-1, with D perhaps TRBD1 (5 bases). The CDR3 runs 14 residues. Looked up from germline, CDR1 is ENHRY and CDR2 is SYGVKD. The ends were cut back, 2 bases at V and 1 base at J, with 8 bases in the middle.

This clone was counted only a few times. The V gene is TRBV5-4, the J gene TRBJ2-7, with TRBD1 identical over 9 bases. From germline, CDR1 is SGHNT and CDR2 YYREEE (reference sequence). The trim removed 1 base at V and 1 base at J, leaving 6 bases unmatched. This CDR3 is 16 amino acids long. This CDR3 reads CASSLPPGQGSYEQYF. The CDR3 nucleotides are TGTGCCAGCAGCTTGCCCCCGGGACAGGGATCCTACGAGCAGTACTTC.

For the CDR3, the DNA is TGTGCCAGCAGGGAACTGTCGAATCAGCCCCAGCATTTT. This encodes CASRELSNQPQHF. The V gene is TRBV6-5, the J gene TRBJ1-5; no clear D gene. Trimming took 6 bases from V and 4 from J, leaving 10 bases between them. CDR1 MNHEY and CDR2 SVGAGI come from the germline V gene. The CDR3 extends over 13 amino acids.

The chain links TRBV2 to TRBJ2-2; possible D gene TRBD1, 6 bases. This CDR3 comprises 16 residues. V was clipped by 5 bases and J by 5 bases, with 18 bases between them. In germline, CDR1 is SNHLY, CDR2 FYNNEI. The CDR3: CASSPTRDIRTGELFF. The DNA of the CDR3 is TGTGCCAGCAGTCCTACTCGGGACATTAGAACCGGGGAGCTGTTTTTT.

This rearrangement joins TRBV15 to TRBJ1-5; a possible D gene is TRBD1 (5 bases). Per the germline V gene, CDR1 is LNHNV and CDR2 is YYDKDF (reference sequence). The CDR3 covers 15 residues. V shed 0 bases and J shed 3 bases, with 9 bases lying between them. The CDR3 loop reads CATSRDRADNQPQHF. The CDR3 bases are TGTGCCACCAGCAGAGACAGGGCGGACAATCAGCCCCAGCATTTT.

The chain joins TRBV7-8 to TRBJ2-1; TRBD2 agrees at 8 bases. Germline V CDR1 and CDR2: SGHVS, FQNEAQ. The CDR3 extends over 15 amino acids. With V trimmed by 1 base and J by 9 bases, 8 bases remained unmatched. The CDR3 loop reads CASSLVAGGGSEQFF. The CDR3 coding sequence is TGTGCCAGCAGCTTAGTGGCGGGGGGTGGAAGTGAGCAGTTCTTC.

The V gene is TRBV4-1, the J gene TRBJ1-2; D uncertain. The germline V and J ends were trimmed by 4 bases and 3 bases, with 15 bases remaining between them. CDR3 length: 15 amino acids. CDR1 and CDR2 from the germline V gene are MGHRA and YSYEKL. The CDR3 loop reads CASSPLFDADYGYTF. For the CDR3, the DNA is TGCGCCAGCAGCCCTCTCTTTGACGCCGACTATGGCTACACCTTC.

The chain combines TRBV10-3 with TRBJ2-3; D might be TRBD2 (7 bases). The CDR3 is 15 residues long. V was pared by 8 bases and J by 0 bases, with 15 bases between. Germline V CDR1 and CDR2: ENHRY, SYGVKD. The CDR3 loop reads CAIAVRGLSTDTQYF. The CDR3 DNA is TGTGCCATCGCGGTGCGGGGGCTAAGCACAGATACGCAGTATTTT.

V and J are TRBV7-6 and TRBJ1-1; perhaps TRBD1 as D (5 bases). The germline CDR1 and CDR2 sequences are SGHVS and FNYEAQ. With 1 base removed from V and 7 bases from J, the gap between germline ends came to 16 bases. The CDR3 consists of 15 residues. CDR3 coding DNA: TGTGCCAGCAGCTTAGTCGATAGGGGTGCTTATGAAGCTTTCTTT. It is translated as CASSLVDRGAYEAFF.

V is TRBV2 and J is TRBJ2-7; D perhaps matches TRBD1 (5 bases). The CDR3 is made up of 15 amino acids. The ends were cut back, 5 bases at V and 7 bases at J, with 21 bases in the middle. Germline values: CDR1 SNHLY, CDR2 FYNNEI. As DNA, the CDR3 is TGTGCCAGCAGTATAGGTTGGGTCGCATCAGGGGAGCAGTACTTC. Amino acids: CASSIGWVASGEQYF. Filled out from reference TRBV2 and TRBJ2-7, the complete variable domain reads EPEVTQTPSHQVTQMGQEVILRCVPISNHLYFYWYRQILGQKVEFLVSFYNNEISEKSEIFDDQFSVERPDGSNFTLKIRSTKLEDSAMYFCASSIGWVASGEQYFGPGTRLTVT.

The rearrangement joins TRBV28 to TRBJ1-6; the D is unclear. The germline V gene has CDR1 MDHEN and CDR2 SYDVKM. The CDR3 is made up of 14 amino acids. Trimming shortened V by 8 bases and J by 8 bases, and 16 bases separated the two germline ends. Here the CDR3 reads CASAVGSFDSPLHF. The CDR3 DNA reads as TGTGCCAGCGCGGTAGGGAGCTTTGATTCACCCCTCCACTTT.

V and J are TRBV13 and TRBJ2-7; TRBD1 agrees at 7 bases. Germline V gene data show CDR1 as PRHDT and CDR2 as FYEKMQ (reference sequence). J gave up 6 bases and V 5 bases, and 7 bases lay outside the gene matches. There are 13 residues in the CDR3. DNA for the CDR3: TGTGCCAGCAGCCTCGGGACAGACCGCGAGCAGTACTTC. Protein: CASSLGTDREQYF.

This clone was observed a few times. This chain connects TRBV11-2 to TRBJ2-7; 13 nucleotides align to TRBD2. The ends lost 4 bases at V and 3 bases at J; junction bases unmatched: 6. The germline CDR1 and CDR2 sequences are SGHAT and FQNNGV. The CDR3 is 16 residues long. DNA of the CDR3: TGTGCCAGCAGCTCGCCTGGGACTAGCGGGATCTACGAGCAGTACTTC. Translation: CASSSPGTSGIYEQYF.